Below, 12 T cell receptor beta chains from the same sample are listed, as sequenced in a study of T cell responses to AZD1222 COVID-19 vaccine. Sequenced by immunoSEQ multiplex PCR; TCRdb stores in-frame clones only, minus some. The sample carries approximately 72,000 clones, 70% to 90% recorded once. Material: peripheral blood, obtained 28 days after the second AZD1222 dose. Every receptor here comes from an adult who received the AZD1222 COVID-19 vaccine.

This chain connects TRBV16 to TRBJ2-2; D gene uncertain. V lost 0 bases and J lost 7, with 6 bases in between. The CDR3 runs to 13 residues. CDR1 KGHSY and CDR2 FQNENV come from the germline V gene. Here the CDR3 reads CASSQSEGGELFF. The CDR3 nucleotides are TGTGCCAGCAGCCAATCGGAAGGCGGGGAGCTGTTTTTT.

This clone has only a few counts. CDR3 sequence (DNA): TGCGCCAGCAGCCAAGATAGGGGGGCCGACGAGCAGTACTTC. It translates to CASSQDRGADEQYF. The genes are TRBV4-3 and TRBJ2-7; tentatively, D is TRBD1 or TRBD2 (6 bases each). The V end was cut by 0 bases, the J end by 5 bases, with 11 bases between. Germline CDR1 and CDR2: LGHNA and YSLEER. This CDR3 has 14 residues.

The rearrangement uses TRBV28 and TRBJ1-6; TRBD1 agrees at 8 bases. V trimming: 6 bases; J trimming: 8 bases; junction bases outside the gene matches: 9. CDR3 length: 15 residues. The germline gives CDR1 MDHEN, CDR2 SYDVKM. The CDR3 spells CASRTTGVIDSPLHF. In DNA, the CDR3 is TGTGCCAGCAGAACGACAGGGGTGATTGATTCACCCCTCCACTTT.

The chain has TRBV2 and TRBJ1-5; D is ambiguous. Germline V CDR1 and CDR2: SNHLY, FYNNEI. The CDR3 sequence is 14 residues long. Trimming removed 6 bases from V and 7 bases from J, with 16 bases in between. CDR3: CASSPGRVGQPQHF. Here the CDR3 DNA reads TGTGCCAGCAGCCCTGGACGGGTTGGGCAGCCCCAGCATTTT.

This clone was seen a few times. The J gene is TRBJ1-2, the V gene TRBV5-1; the D is unclear. Germline V CDR1 and CDR2: SGHRS, YFSETQ. The CDR3 sequence is 15 residues long. Trimming took off 4 bases at V and 2 bases at J, with 15 bases between the two ends. The DNA for the CDR3 is TGCGCCAGCAGCCCAGAGTCTCTAGGGAACTATGGCTACACCTTC. Translation gives CASSPESLGNYGYTF.

This clone was seen only a few times. The chain joins TRBV7-3 to TRBJ2-1, with D tentatively TRBD1 or TRBD2 (5 bases each). This CDR3 contains 14 residues. Trimming removed 3 bases from V and 6 bases from J, with 12 bases in between. Germline CDR1 is SGHTA and CDR2 is FQGTGA. The CDR3 region has the DNA TGTGCCAGCAGCTTGGGACCCCCAGCCAATGAGCAGTTCTTC. It specifies CASSLGPPANEQFF.

This chain connects TRBV11-3 to TRBJ1-5; D remains ambiguous. The CDR3 is made up of 13 amino acids. Per the germline V gene, CDR1 is SGHNT and CDR2 is YENEEA. V lost 1 base and J lost 7, with 8 bases in between. This chain's CDR3 is CASSLGRLQPQHF. CDR3 DNA sequence: TGTGCCAGCAGCTTAGGGCGGCTACAGCCCCAGCATTTT.

This clone was seen a single time. The chain joins TRBV7-9 to TRBJ2-1; 9 nucleotides line up with TRBD2. Germline-derived CDR1 and CDR2 are SEHNR and FQNEAQ (reference sequence). The CDR3 spans 15 residues. V shed 2 bases and J 7 bases; nucleotides not matched to a gene: 6. The CDR3 nucleotides are TGTGCCAGCAGCTTATCTAGCGGGATCCAGAATGAGCAGTTCTTC. It yields the protein CASSLSSGIQNEQFF.

V is TRBV28 and J is TRBJ1-1; D perhaps matches TRBD1 (6 bases). Between the trimmed V and J ends, which lost 7 bases and 10 bases, there was a span of 16 bases. CDR1 and CDR2 (germline): MDHEN, SYDVKM. This CDR3 contains 12 residues. The CDR3 bases are TGTGCCAGCACCCCGCCACAGGGAGGAGCTTTCTTT. Translation gives CASTPPQGGAFF.

The chain carries TRBV11-1 and TRBJ2-1; D call uncertain. Germline V CDR1 and CDR2: SGHAT, FQDESV (reference sequence). Trimming shortened V by 3 bases and J by 0 bases, and 12 bases separated the two germline ends. CDR3 size: 16 residues. The CDR3 spells CASSFLVPSSYNEQFF. The CDR3 region has the DNA TGTGCCAGCAGCTTCCTAGTCCCGAGCTCCTACAATGAGCAGTTCTTC.

The count of this clone is one. This chain links TRBV11-1 with TRBJ2-3, with D uncertain. Trimming shortened V by 0 bases and J by 5 bases, and 21 bases separated the two germline ends. The CDR3 runs to 18 residues. CDR1 is SGHAT, CDR2 FQDESV, per germline (reference sequence). CDR3 amino acids: CASSLAQISVASRDTQYF. The CDR3 DNA reads TGTGCCAGCAGCTTAGCGCAGATTTCGGTGGCCTCCCGAGATACGCAGTATTTT.

The rearrangement links TRBV6-5 to TRBJ1-2; no clear D. The length of the CDR3 is 13 residues. In germline, CDR1 is MNHEY, CDR2 SVGAGI. Deletions cut 6 bases from V and 8 bases from J, with 16 bases between. The CDR3 region is CASRSRGTGGYTF. Here the CDR3 DNA reads TGTGCCAGCAGATCGCGGGGAACTGGGGGCTACACCTTC.